The present T cell receptor (beta chain) was sequenced within a study of blood T cell repertoires in COVID-19. Study summary: The United States, Italy and Spain supplied acute and convalescent COVID-19 samples. T cells, B-cell-depleted T cells, or PBMCs provided the cDNA or gDNA that served as material.

Germline-derived CDR1 and CDR2 are LNHDA and SQIVND (reference sequence). V lost 3 bases and J 0 bases, leaving 9 bases between the germline ends. This CDR3 is 15 amino acids long. Original processing methods: Amplification from reference gene primers served as the basis for estimated nucleated cell counts. The assay was immunoSEQ multiplex PCR, and TCRdb's table has in-frame clones only and misses some. Clonal size and the V and J genes are those of that table, whereas D and trimming came from the DNA. The profile shows 140,000 or so clones, approximately 92% of them singletons. Sample: peripheral blood. The V gene is TRBV19, the J gene TRBJ1-5, with D maybe TRBD1 (6 bases). This clonotype was sampled from an older woman with active COVID-19. Written as DNA, the CDR3 is TGTGCCAGTAGTATGGACAGTTATAGCAATCAGCCCCAGCATTTT. This codes for CASSMDSYSNQPQHF.